A selection of T cell receptor beta chains follows, all from one sample in a study of beta chain features in type 1 diabetes. Clones were sequenced by immunoSEQ multiplex PCR, and TCRdb holds only the in-frame ones, with some missing. Here the sample spans about 160,000 clones, 6.5% to 10% being singletons. Source material: central memory CD4+ T cells from blood. These TCRs come from a woman younger than 35 with type 1 diabetes. Each CDR3 is given with its conserved first and last residue. The D gene is left open where the match is weak. Size is stated for part of the rows, as once, few or many counts, or as a class when the clone is expanded.

d_call clone_size cdr3_length j_call v_call cdr3_aa cdr3_nt
TRBD1 few 16 TRBJ2-7 TRBV5-6 CASSESGTGGSYEQYF TGTGCCAGCAGCGAGTCCGGGACAGGGGGATCCTACGAGCAGTACTTC
- - 14 TRBJ2-7 TRBV15 CATSRGADSYEQYF TGTGCCACCAGCAGAGGGGCAGACTCCTACGAGCAGTACTTC
TRBD1 - 15 TRBJ2-3 TRBV13 CASRDRQGHSDTQYF TGTGCCAGCAGGGATCGACAGGGTCATTCAGATACGCAGTATTTT
TRBD2 - 15 TRBJ2-7 TRBV5-1 CASSLAGTSAYEQYF TGCGCCAGCAGCTTGGCCGGGACTAGCGCCTACGAGCAGTACTTC
- - 12 TRBJ2-1 TRBV7-9 CASQGATNEQFF TGTGCCAGCCAAGGGGCCACCAATGAGCAGTTCTTC
- few 16 TRBJ2-7 TRBV11-2 CASKGLYGSTRYEQYF TGTGCCAGCAAGGGACTTTACGGATCCACAAGATACGAGCAGTACTTC
TRBD1 once 16 TRBJ1-2 TRBV5-1 CASSRDSGATRYGYTF TGCGCCAGCAGCCGGGACAGTGGGGCCACCCGCTATGGCTACACCTTC
- - 13 TRBJ2-7 TRBV15 CATSRDPGYEQYF TGTGCCACCAGCAGAGATCCGGGTTACGAGCAGTACTTC
TRBD2 many 15 TRBJ2-5 TRBV19 CASSIELAGWETQYF TGTGCCAGTAGTATCGAGCTAGCGGGATGGGAGACCCAGTACTTC
- - 11 TRBJ2-1 TRBV20-1 CSPLLAYEQFF TGCAGCCCCCTCCTAGCCTATGAGCAGTTCTTC
TRBD2 - 14 TRBJ2-3 TRBV10-3 CAIKASGVTDTQYF TGTGCCATCAAGGCTAGCGGAGTTACAGATACGCAGTATTTT
- few 13 TRBJ2-7 TRBV1 CTSSQTQGNEQYF TGCACCAGCAGCCAGACACAGGGGAACGAGCAGTACTTC
- few 17 TRBJ1-1 TRBV5-1 CASTPRAGTTMNTEAFF TGCGCCAGCACCCCCCGGGCGGGAACTACCATGAACACTGAAGCTTTCTTT
- - 11 TRBJ1-1 TRBV6-5 CASNIGGEAFF TGTGCCAGCAACATAGGGGGTGAAGCTTTCTTT
TRBD1 many 17 TRBJ2-2 TRBV5-1 CASSLQSGQPNTGELFF TGCGCCAGCAGCTTGCAGTCGGGACAGCCGAACACCGGGGAGCTGTTTTTT
TRBD2 - 13 TRBJ2-7 TRBV7-9 CASSSLAGGEQYF TGTGCCAGCAGCTCCCTAGCGGGTGGGGAGCAGTACTTC
- - 14 TRBJ2-5 TRBV21-1 CASSKGTNQETQYF TGTGCCAGCAGCAAAGGGACTAACCAAGAGACCCAGTACTTC
- - 16 TRBJ2-7 TRBV10-1 CASSPPPRASSYEQYF TGCGCCAGCAGCCCGCCCCCCAGGGCAAGCTCCTACGAGCAGTACTTC
- few 16 TRBJ2-5 TRBV5-5 CASSLVQGSTLETQYF TGTGCCAGCAGCCTGGTGCAGGGGTCTACTTTGGAGACCCAGTACTTC
- - 14 TRBJ2-5 TRBV15 CATSRVTAQGAQYF TGTGCCACCAGCAGAGTGACTGCTCAAGGGGCCCAGTACTTC
TRBD2 many 15 TRBJ2-3 TRBV11-3 CASPASGHPLDTQYF TGTGCCAGCCCCGCTAGCGGACACCCTCTGGATACGCAGTATTTT
TRBD2 - 16 TRBJ2-7 TRBV6-5 CASSYGGAGGPYEQYF TGTGCCAGCAGTTATGGGGGAGCGGGAGGGCCCTACGAGCAGTACTTC
- few 15 TRBJ2-1 TRBV11-3 CASSARWGPMDEQFF TGTGCCAGCAGCGCCCGTTGGGGGCCCATGGATGAGCAGTTCTTC
TRBD1 - 15 TRBJ2-3 TRBV10-3 CAISEGQDRGNTQYF TGTGCCATCAGTGAGGGACAGGACCGAGGGAATACGCAGTATTTT
- - 18 TRBJ2-7 TRBV5-1 CASSLTGRWTTGPSEQYF TGCGCCAGCAGCTTGACCGGGAGGTGGACGACAGGTCCGTCCGAGCAGTACTTC
TRBD2 - 18 TRBJ2-7 TRBV5-1 CASSLHRTSGSAAYEQYF TGCGCCAGCAGCTTGCATCGGACTAGCGGGAGTGCAGCCTACGAGCAGTACTTC